This T cell receptor (beta chain) was obtained from a study of CD8 T cells in ankylosing spondylitis. Libraries for TCR beta were made by quantitative 5'-RACE with molecular barcodes. Each CDR3 protein is one row after TCRdb ran MiXCR on the 5' RACE reads. The top ten hold roughly an eighth of the sample, which has approximately 100,000 distinct CDR3 sequences, more than 20% seen once. General observations from the study: Ankylosing spondylitis blood appeared to be characterized by a TCR beta motif of several highly homologous variants. In ankylosing spondylitis patients, matched synovial fluid reportedly showed significant enrichment of disease-linked clones.

This clonotype appeared a few times. Its antigen remains unknown. The CDR3 length is 14 residues. Trimming shortened V by 9 bases and J by 1 base, and 15 bases separated the two germline ends. CDR1 and CDR2 from the germline V gene are MNHEY and SVGEGT. The chain has TRBV6-2 or TRBV6-3 and TRBJ1-1; D possibly corresponds to TRBD1 (5 bases). The sample was synovial fluid, either unsorted or a sorted T cell fraction (not recorded which). This receptor was obtained from a male donor with ankylosing spondylitis. In DNA, the CDR3 is TGTGCCAGTACCCGTCGGGGGGAGAACACTGAAGCTTTCTTT. It yields the protein CASTRRGENTEAFF.